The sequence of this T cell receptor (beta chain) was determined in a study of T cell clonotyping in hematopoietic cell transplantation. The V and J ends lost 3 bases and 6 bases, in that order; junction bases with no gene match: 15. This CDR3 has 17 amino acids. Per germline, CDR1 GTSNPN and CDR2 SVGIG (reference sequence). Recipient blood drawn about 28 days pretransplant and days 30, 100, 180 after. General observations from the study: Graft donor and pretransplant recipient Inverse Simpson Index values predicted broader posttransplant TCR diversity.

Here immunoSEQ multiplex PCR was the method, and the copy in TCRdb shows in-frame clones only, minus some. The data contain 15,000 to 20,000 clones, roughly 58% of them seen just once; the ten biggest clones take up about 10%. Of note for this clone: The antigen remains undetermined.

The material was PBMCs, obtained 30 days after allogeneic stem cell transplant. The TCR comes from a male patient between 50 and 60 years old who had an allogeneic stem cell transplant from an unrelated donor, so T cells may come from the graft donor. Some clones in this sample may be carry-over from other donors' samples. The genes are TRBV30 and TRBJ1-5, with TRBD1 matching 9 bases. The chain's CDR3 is CAWSPSGQGRRIQPQHF. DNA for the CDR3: TGTGCCTGGAGCCCCTCGGGACAGGGTCGGAGAATTCAGCCCCAGCATTTT. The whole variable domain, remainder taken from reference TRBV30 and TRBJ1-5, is SQTIHQWPATLVQPVGSPLSLECTVEGTSNPNLYWYRQAAGRGLQLLFYSVGIGQISSEVPQNLSASRPQDRQFILSSKKLLLSDSGFYLCAWSPSGQGRRIQPQHFGDGTRLSIL.